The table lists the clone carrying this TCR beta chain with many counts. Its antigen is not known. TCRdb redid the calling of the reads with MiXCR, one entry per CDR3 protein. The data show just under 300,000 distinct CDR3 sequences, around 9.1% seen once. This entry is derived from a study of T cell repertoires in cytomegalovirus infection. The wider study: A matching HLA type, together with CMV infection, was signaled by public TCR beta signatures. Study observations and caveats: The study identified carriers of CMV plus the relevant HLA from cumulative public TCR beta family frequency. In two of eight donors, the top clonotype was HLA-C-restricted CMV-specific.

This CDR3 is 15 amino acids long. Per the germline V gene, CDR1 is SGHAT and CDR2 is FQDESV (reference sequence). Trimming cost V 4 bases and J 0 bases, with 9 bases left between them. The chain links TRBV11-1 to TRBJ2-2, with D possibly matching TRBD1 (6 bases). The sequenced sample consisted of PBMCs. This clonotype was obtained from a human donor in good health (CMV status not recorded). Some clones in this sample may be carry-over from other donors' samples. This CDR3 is CASSSRGANTGELFF. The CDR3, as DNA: TGTGCCAGCAGCTCCAGGGGTGCGAACACCGGGGAGCTGTTTTTT.